The 24 T cell receptor beta chains listed next were all sequenced from one sample in a study of T-cell memory formation after mild COVID-19. MiXCR, applied by TCRdb to the 5' RACE reads, yields one record per CDR3 protein. The sample carries approximately 40,000 distinct CDR3 sequences, roughly 10% recorded once. The sequencing sample was made of PBMCs or a T cell subset sorted from them (not recorded which). The origin of the receptors is a man between 18 and 29 years old who had mild COVID-19 (a few samples of this study predate the infection). Cell type and time point are not known.

This clonotype was seen many times. The chain has TRBV7-2 and TRBJ1-5, with 10 bases lining up with TRBD1. This CDR3 region has 17 residues. Per the germline V gene, CDR1 is SGHTA and CDR2 is FQGNSA. The V segment lost 5 bases and the J segment 0 bases; nucleotides outside the gene matches: 7. The CDR3 nucleotides read TGTGCCAGCAGCATGGGACAGGGGTTTGATAGCAATCAGCCCCAGCATTTT. Translated, it gives CASSMGQGFDSNQPQHF.

This clonotype counts as medium-sized. J is TRBJ2-6 and V is TRBV4-3; TRBD1 is a possible D gene (6 bases). The CDR3 is 16 amino acids. CDR1 is LGHNA, CDR2 YSLEER, per germline. Between the trimmed V and J ends, which lost 3 bases and 0 bases, there was a span of 9 bases. The CDR3 DNA sequence: TGCGCCAGCAGCCAGGACAGTCCCTCTGGGGCCAACGTCCTGACTTTC. Translated, it gives CASSQDSPSGANVLTF.

This clonotype has ten or more counts. The chain has TRBV12-3 or TRBV12-4 and TRBJ2-6; D is uncertain. The CDR3 has 17 amino acids. V was trimmed by 0 bases and J by 0 bases, leaving 9 bases between them. The CDR3 sequence: CASSLALQSSGANVLTF. The CDR3 DNA sequence: TGTGCCAGCAGTTTAGCTTTACAGTCCTCTGGGGCCAACGTCCTGACTTTC.

This clonotype came up many times. V and J are TRBV20-1 and TRBJ2-7, with 11 positions matching TRBD2. The CDR3 has 16 amino acids. Losses at the gene ends were 3 bases for V and 2 bases for J; bases not matched to a gene: 9. Germline V gene sequence: CDR1 DFQATT, CDR2 SNEGSKA (reference sequence). CDR3 sequence: CSASESNSGGAYEQYV. The DNA of the CDR3 is TGCAGTGCTAGCGAGTCTAATAGCGGGGGGGCCTACGAGCAGTACGTC.

J is TRBJ2-7 and V is TRBV18; 7 bases agree with TRBD2. The CDR3 consists of 14 residues. Germline values: CDR1 KGHSH, CDR2 LQKENI. The V segment lost 2 bases and the J segment 0 bases; nucleotides outside the gene matches: 1. DNA of the CDR3: TGTGCCAGCTCACCATGGGAGGGCTCCTACGAGCAGTACGTC. Translating gives CASSPWEGSYEQYV.

The chain links TRBV5-1 to TRBJ2-5, with no clear D. The germline V and J ends were trimmed by 0 bases and 1 base, with 13 bases remaining between them. Germline V gene lookup returns CDR1 SGHRS and CDR2 YFSETQ. The CDR3 has 16 amino acids. CDR3 bases: TGCGCCAGCAGCTTGGATGTTCAGAAAACCCAAGAGACCCAGTACTTC. Translating gives CASSLDVQKTQETQYF.

At least ten counts were recorded for this clonotype. V is TRBV5-1 and J is TRBJ2-1; D unresolved. Per germline, CDR1 SGHRS and CDR2 YFSETQ. This CDR3 is built from 14 residues. Trimming removed 0 bases from V and 3 bases from J, with 7 bases in between. The CDR3 sequence: CASSLVQSYNEQFF. CDR3 coding DNA: TGCGCCAGCAGCTTGGTGCAGAGCTACAATGAGCAGTTCTTC.

This clonotype was recorded many times. The chain uses TRBV5-1 and TRBJ2-6; D remains ambiguous. CDR1 and CDR2 from the germline V gene are SGHRS and YFSETQ. CDR3 length: 16 amino acids. V was pared by 1 base and J by 2 bases, with 10 bases between. As DNA, the CDR3 is TGCGCCAGCAGCTTGACACTTTTGGCTGGGGCCAACGTCCTGACTTTC. It translates to CASSLTLLAGANVLTF.

This clonotype was observed many times. The chain has TRBV19 and TRBJ1-5; D uncertain. There are 13 residues in the CDR3. V gave up 4 bases and J gave up 7 bases, with 11 bases separating them. The germline gives CDR1 LNHDA, CDR2 SQIVND (reference sequence). The DNA of the CDR3 is TGTGCCAGTAGTACCGAGGGTTGGCAGCCCCAGCATTTT. This encodes CASSTEGWQPQHF.

The chain has TRBV10-3 and TRBJ2-3; weak D call: TRBD2 (6 bases). Germline V gene sequence: CDR1 ENHRY, CDR2 SYGVKD. Trimming left V 10 bases short and J 2 bases short, with 13 bases between. The CDR3 extends over 13 amino acids. The chain's CDR3 is CATRGTLTDTQYF. DNA of the CDR3: TGTGCCACCCGGGGGACTCTCACAGATACGCAGTATTTT.

This clonotype was observed at least ten times. V and J are TRBV18 and TRBJ2-3; 7 bases line up with TRBD2. The CDR3 runs 15 residues. With 3 bases clipped from V and 3 bases from J, the junction kept 6 bases outside the gene matches. From germline, CDR1 is KGHSH and CDR2 LQKENI. CDR3 DNA: TGTGCCAGCTCACCCTCGGCACTAGCGACAGATACGCAGTATTTT. Its translation: CASSPSALATDTQYF. The full variable domain, its missing parts supplied by reference TRBV18 and TRBJ2-3, is NAGVMQNPRHLVRRRGQEARLRCSPMKGHSHVYWYRQLPEEGLKFMVYLQKENIIDESGMPKERFSAEFPKEGPSILRIQQVVRGDSAAYFCASSPSALATDTQYFGPGTRLTVL.

In its sample, this clonotype was seen a few times. The V and J genes are TRBV20-1 and TRBJ2-5; TRBD1 matches 8 bases. Trimming at V came to 0 bases and at J to 0 bases, leaving 6 bases not matched to a gene. Looked up from germline, CDR1 is DFQATT and CDR2 is SNEGSKA (reference sequence). The CDR3 consists of 16 residues. Here the CDR3 reads CSARDLGQGHQETQYF. DNA for the CDR3: TGCAGTGCTAGAGATCTCGGACAGGGCCACCAAGAGACCCAGTACTTC.

Ten or more counts support this clonotype. This chain connects TRBV7-9 to TRBJ2-3; perhaps TRBD2 as D (5 bases). Germline-derived CDR1 and CDR2 are SEHNR and FQNEAQ (reference sequence). The CDR3 has 14 residues. The V end was cut by 5 bases, the J end by 4 bases, with 13 bases between. Written as DNA, the CDR3 is TGTGCCAGCAGCCTGGACTCAACCCCAGATACGCAGTATTTT. Translated, it gives CASSLDSTPDTQYF.

This clonotype was seen at least ten times. This chain's CDR3 is CASSYSLDSSFEAFF. The CDR3 bases are TGTGCCAGCAGTTACTCTTTGGACAGCAGCTTTGAAGCTTTCTTT. This chain joins TRBV6-5 and TRBJ1-1, with a weak D call TRBD1 (6 bases). CDR1 and CDR2 (germline): MNHEY, SVGAGI. The CDR3 runs to 15 residues. V was cut by 0 bases and J by 7 bases, with 15 bases left in between.

The table lists this clonotype with many counts. The chain combines TRBV5-1 with TRBJ2-1; D possibly corresponds to TRBD1 (7 bases). Between the trimmed V and J ends, which lost 0 bases and 3 bases, there was a span of 10 bases. Germline loops: CDR1 SGHRS, CDR2 YFSETQ. CDR3 length: 15 residues. CDR3 nucleotides: TGCGCCAGCAGCTTGGCAGGGGGGATCTACAATGAGCAGTTCTTC. Protein product: CASSLAGGIYNEQFF.

This clonotype turned up a few times. The genes are TRBV9 and TRBJ2-3; 8 nucleotides agree with TRBD2. CDR3 size: 14 residues. Trimming at V came to 3 bases and at J to 1 base, leaving 1 base not matched to a gene. Germline V CDR1 and CDR2: SGDLS, YYNGEE. The CDR3 is CASSATSGTDTQYF. CDR3 bases: TGTGCCAGCAGCGCGACTAGCGGCACAGATACGCAGTATTTT.

The sample holds many counts of this clonotype. The CDR3 sequence is CSVEEDRGRSYNEQFF. The CDR3 DNA reads as TGCAGCGTTGAAGAAGATCGCGGGCGCTCCTACAATGAGCAGTTCTTC. J is TRBJ2-1 and V is TRBV29-1; D is perhaps TRBD2 (5 bases). CDR1 and CDR2 from the germline V gene are SQVTM and ANQGSEA. V was clipped by 0 bases and J by 0 bases, with 12 bases between them. This CDR3 is 16 amino acids long.

In its sample, this clonotype was seen many times. The chain employs TRBV4-3 and TRBJ2-2; 7 nucleotides line up with TRBD1. CDR1 and CDR2 from the germline V gene are LGHNA and YSLEER. This CDR3 has 16 residues. V was clipped by 4 bases and J by 2 bases; unmatched bases: 7. The CDR3 spells CASSRRDSQNTGELFF. The CDR3 DNA follows: TGCGCCAGCAGCCGACGGGACAGTCAAAACACCGGGGAGCTGTTTTTT.

This clonotype was counted many times. This rearrangement joins TRBV20-1 to TRBJ2-7, with a possible D match to TRBD1 (5 bases). V dropped 0 bases and J dropped 0 bases, with 9 bases sitting between them. Per the germline V gene, CDR1 is DFQATT and CDR2 is SNEGSKA (reference sequence). The CDR3 runs 14 residues. Here the CDR3 reads CSARDVQGSYEQYF. In DNA form, the CDR3 reads TGCAGTGCTAGAGATGTGCAGGGCTCCTACGAGCAGTACTTC.

The genes are TRBV7-6 and TRBJ1-5, with a weak D call TRBD1 (6 bases). Germline CDR1 and CDR2: SGHVS and FNYEAQ. Deletions cut 2 bases from V and 7 bases from J, with 12 bases between. This CDR3 is built from 14 residues. For the CDR3, the DNA is TGTGCCAGCAGCTTATACGGGGGCGGCCAGCCCCAGCATTTT. Encoded protein: CASSLYGGGQPQHF.

This clonotype was counted many times. The chain joins TRBV4-2 to TRBJ1-5; D is unresolved. Germline CDR1 is LGHNA and CDR2 is YNFKEQ. This CDR3 has 15 amino acids. With 4 bases removed from V and 4 bases from J, the gap between germline ends came to 14 bases. The CDR3 sequence: CASSRIDGPNQPQHF. In nucleotides, the CDR3 is TGTGCCAGCAGCCGGATAGACGGCCCAAATCAGCCCCAGCATTTT.

This clonotype was found many times. The chain recombines TRBV7-9 with TRBJ2-3; tentatively, D is TRBD2 (6 bases). Trimming took off 5 bases at V and 4 bases at J, with 16 bases between the two ends. CDR3 length: 15 amino acids. Germline V CDR1 and CDR2: SEHNR, FQNEAQ (reference sequence). In DNA form, the CDR3 reads TGTGCCAGCAGCGCCCAGGGCGGGGAATCAGATACGCAGTATTTT. Residues: CASSAQGGESDTQYF.

This clonotype occurred many times. V is TRBV14 and J is TRBJ1-2; tentatively, D is TRBD1 (5 bases). Germline V gives CDR1 SGHDN, CDR2 FVKESK. The CDR3 totals 12 residues. Trimming removed 4 bases from V and 5 bases from J, with 8 bases in between. CDR3 loop: CASSRGSYGYTF. CDR3 DNA sequence: TGTGCCAGCAGCCGGGGGTCATATGGCTACACCTTC. The entire variable domain, with the rest obtained from reference TRBV14 and TRBJ1-2, is as follows: EAGVTQFPSHSVIEKGQTVTLRCDPISGHDNLYWYRRVMGKEIKFLLHFVKESKQDESGMPNNRFLAERTGGTYSTLKVQPAELEDSGVYFCASSRGSYGYTFGSGTRLTVV.

This clonotype was counted ten times or more. The chain joins TRBV24-1 to TRBJ2-5; D not resolved. V was cut by 4 bases and J by 5 bases, with 10 bases left in between. The CDR3 sequence is 13 residues long. Germline V gene data show CDR1 as KGHDR and CDR2 as SFDVKD. CDR3 nucleotides: TGTGCCACCAGTGACAGCTTCCACGAGACCCAGTACTTC. It specifies CATSDSFHETQYF.